These 4 T cell receptor beta chains originate from one sample sequenced in a study of human T cells and chemical hapten exposure. Time point meaning: pre-sensitization, week 0. Sample treatment: therapeutic diphenylcyclopropenone sensitization with weekly scalp DPC. It was unfractionated whole blood from which total RNA was extracted. Each CDR3 protein gets one entry after TCRdb re-called the RACE reads with MiXCR. The table has tens of thousands of distinct CDR3 sequences, 10% seen once; the top ten hold 25% to 35%. The source material was whole blood, sampled in connection with sensitization to the hapten diphenylcyclopropenone (DPC). The receptors here all came from a man aged 50 or older with alopecia areata. Some clones in this sample may be carry-over from other donors' samples.

The sample holds many counts of this clonotype. The V and J genes are TRBV29-1 and TRBJ1-2, with 9 bases that match TRBD1. Losses at the gene ends were 1 base for V and 3 bases for J; bases not matched to a gene: 6. Germline CDR1 and CDR2: SQVTM and ANQGSEA. CDR3 length: 15 amino acids. The CDR3 loop is CSVEGTGGRDYGYTF. Here the CDR3 DNA reads TGCAGCGTTGAAGGCACAGGGGGCAGGGACTATGGCTACACCTTC. Full variable domain (missing parts from reference TRBV29-1 and TRBJ1-2): SAVISQKPSRDICQRGTSLTIQCQVDSQVTMMFWYRQQPGQSLTLIATANQGSEATYESGFVIDKFPISRPNLTFSTLTVSNMSPEDSSIYLCSVEGTGGRDYGYTFGSGTRLTVV.

Only a few counts were recorded for this clonotype. This chain connects TRBV2 to TRBJ1-4, with 11 positions matching TRBD1. Looked up from germline, CDR1 is SNHLY and CDR2 is FYNNEI. With 2 bases clipped from V and 5 bases from J, the junction kept 1 base outside the gene matches. The CDR3 runs to 15 residues. The CDR3: CASSERDRGNEKLFF. CDR3 bases: TGTGCCAGCAGTGAAAGGGACAGGGGGAATGAAAAACTGTTTTTT.

This clonotype was seen many times. The rearrangement joins TRBV10-3 to TRBJ2-5, with D possibly matching TRBD1 (5 bases). V lost 5 bases and J lost 5, with 9 bases in between. This CDR3 has 12 amino acids. CDR1 and CDR2 from the germline V gene are ENHRY and SYGVKD. The CDR3 DNA sequence: TGTGCCATCAGTCAGGGATACGAGACCCAGTACTTC. It codes for CAISQGYETQYF.

There are many counts of this clonotype. The genes are TRBV2 and TRBJ1-2, with 7 bases matching TRBD1. This CDR3 is 15 amino acids long. J was trimmed by 0 bases and V by 5 bases; bases with no gene match: 6. In germline, CDR1 is SNHLY, CDR2 FYNNEI. CDR3 residues: CASSPDRVPNYGYTF. Here the CDR3 DNA reads TGTGCCAGCAGTCCAGACAGGGTACCTAACTATGGCTACACCTTC.